The subject of this entry is one TCR beta chain. The antigen is not known. TCRdb re-called the 5' RACE reads through MiXCR, storing one row per CDR3 protein. The table shows roughly 52,000 distinct CDR3 sequences, with 17% occurring only once. The study's findings and limits: Tumor-infiltrating Treg TCR alpha and beta sequences overlapped most with tumor naive CD4+ T cells, then blood naive.

Germline trimming cut 3 bases from V and 6 bases from J; bases unmatched to any gene: 4. CDR1 is SGDLS, CDR2 YYNGEE, per germline. The CDR3 runs to 15 residues. CD25-based Treg depletion was applied to purified naive CD4+ T cells. This receptor was taken from a female donor with breast cancer. The sequenced sample was naive CD4+ T cells sorted from blood. Subset: naive CD4+ T cells, CD4+CD45RA+CD25-. The chain couples TRBV9 to TRBJ2-3, with 13 nucleotides matching TRBD2. The CDR3 DNA sequence: TGTGCCAGCAGCGAGGGACTAGCGGGATCGGATACGCAGTATTTT. Translation: CASSEGLAGSDTQYF.